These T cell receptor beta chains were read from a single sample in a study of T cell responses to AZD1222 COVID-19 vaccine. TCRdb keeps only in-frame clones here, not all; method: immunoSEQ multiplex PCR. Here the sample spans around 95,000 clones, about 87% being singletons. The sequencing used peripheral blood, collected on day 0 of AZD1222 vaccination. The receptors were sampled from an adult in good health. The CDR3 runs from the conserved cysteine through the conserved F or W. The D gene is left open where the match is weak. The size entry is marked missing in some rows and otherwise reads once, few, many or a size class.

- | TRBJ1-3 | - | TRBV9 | CASSVALGNTIYF | TGTGCCAGCAGCGTGGCCTTGGGAAACACCATATATTTT
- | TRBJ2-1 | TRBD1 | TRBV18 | CASSPTGGPQQFF | TGTGCCAGCTCACCGACAGGGGGCCCTCAGCAGTTCTTC
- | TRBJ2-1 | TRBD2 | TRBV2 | CASSPGAASGSSYNEQFF | TGTGCCAGCAGTCCTGGGGCCGCTAGCGGGAGCTCCTACAATGAGCAGTTCTTC
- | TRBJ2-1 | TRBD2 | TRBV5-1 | CASSLGWGGRVYNEQFF | TGCGCCAGCAGCTTGGGTTGGGGCGGGAGAGTGTACAATGAGCAGTTCTTC
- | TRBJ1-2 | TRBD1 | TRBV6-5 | CASTSDRVGYGYTF | TGTGCCAGCACCTCGGACAGGGTTGGCTATGGCTACACCTTC
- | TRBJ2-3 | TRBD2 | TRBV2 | CASSTSGTDTQYF | TGTGCCAGCTCGACTAGCGGCACAGATACGCAGTATTTT
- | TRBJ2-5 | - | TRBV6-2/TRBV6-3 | CASNPIPGHSGETQYF | TGTGCCAGCAACCCAATACCGGGACATAGCGGGGAGACCCAGTACTTC
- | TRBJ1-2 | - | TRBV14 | CASSQGPINYGYTF | TGTGCCAGCAGCCAAGGTCCCATAAACTATGGCTACACCTTC
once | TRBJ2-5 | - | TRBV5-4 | CASSLVGGSETQYF | TGTGCCAGCAGCTTGGTGGGGGGATCAGAGACCCAGTACTTC
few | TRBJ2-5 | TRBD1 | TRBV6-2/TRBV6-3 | CASSRRDRGDVETQYF | TGTGCCAGCAGTCGCCGGGACAGGGGCGACGTGGAGACCCAGTACTTC
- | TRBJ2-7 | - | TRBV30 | CAWSRQGGDEQYF | TGTGCCTGGAGCCGGCAGGGAGGCGACGAGCAGTACTTC
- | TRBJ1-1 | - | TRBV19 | CASSMGDNTEAFF | TGTGCCAGTAGTATGGGAGACAACACTGAAGCTTTCTTT
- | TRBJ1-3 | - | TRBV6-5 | CASSKGGSGNTIYF | TGTGCCAGCTCAAAAGGAGGCTCTGGAAACACCATATATTTT
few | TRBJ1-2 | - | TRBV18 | CASSPLSDGNYGYTF | TGTGCCAGCTCACCCCTTTCGGACGGAAACTATGGCTACACCTTC
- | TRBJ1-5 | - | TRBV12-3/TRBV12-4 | CASSFTEYQPQHF | TGTGCCAGCAGTTTTACAGAATATCAGCCCCAGCATTTT
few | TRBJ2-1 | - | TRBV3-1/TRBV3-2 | CASRRTDEQFF | TGTGCCAGCAGGCGGACTGATGAGCAGTTCTTC
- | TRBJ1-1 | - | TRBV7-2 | CASSLAVLMTEAFF | TGTGCCAGCAGCTTAGCGGTACTGATGACTGAAGCTTTCTTT
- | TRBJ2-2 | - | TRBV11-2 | CASREFTGELFF | TGTGCCAGCAGAGAGTTCACCGGGGAGCTGTTTTTT
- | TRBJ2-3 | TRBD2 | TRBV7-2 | CASSLRVLAAGDTQYF | TGTGCCAGCAGCTTAAGAGTACTAGCGGCGGGAGATACGCAGTATTTT
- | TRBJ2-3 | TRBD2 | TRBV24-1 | CATSDLPSGRRTDTQYF | TGTGCCACCAGTGATTTGCCCAGCGGGAGGCGCACAGATACGCAGTATTTT
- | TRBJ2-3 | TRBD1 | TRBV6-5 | CASSSLTGVGDTQYF | TGTGCCAGCAGTTCCCTGACAGGGGTTGGTGATACGCAGTATTTT
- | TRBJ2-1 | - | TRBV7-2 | CASSFNRDNEQFF | TGTGCCAGCAGCTTCAACAGGGACAATGAGCAGTTCTTC
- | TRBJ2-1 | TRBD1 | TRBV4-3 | CASSQDRGQGNEQFF | TGCGCCAGCAGCCAAGATCGGGGACAGGGCAATGAGCAGTTCTTC
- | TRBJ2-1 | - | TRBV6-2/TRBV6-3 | CASSYASSGFNGYNEQFF | TGTGCCAGCAGTTACGCGTCCAGTGGCTTTAACGGTTACAATGAGCAGTTCTTC
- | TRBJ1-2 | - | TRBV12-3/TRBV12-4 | CASSLVTGRGYTF | TGTGCCAGCAGTTTAGTTACAGGGAGAGGCTACACCTTC
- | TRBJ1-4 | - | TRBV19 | CASSIGRQGYNEKLFF | TGTGCCAGTAGTATAGGCAGGCAGGGGTATAATGAAAAACTGTTTTTT